This T cell receptor (beta chain) stems from a study of blood T cell repertoires in COVID-19. About the study: COVID-19 samples collected from the United States, Italy and Spain covered acute and convalescent phases. The cDNA or gDNA used as material had been derived from T cells, B-cell-depleted T cells, or PBMCs.

In the authors' methods: It was from reference gene primer amplification that nucleated cell counts were estimated. Here immunoSEQ multiplex PCR was the method, and the copy in TCRdb shows in-frame clones only, minus some. V, J and clone size are those of that table, while D and trimming were read from the DNA. Of under 200,000 clones in the sample, under 85% were seen once. This receptor was obtained from a woman at least 80 years old with acute or convalescent COVID-19. Sequenced: peripheral blood.

The chain's CDR3 is CASSEPSLYGYTF. The CDR3 bases are TGTGCCAGCAGTGAACCCTCCCTTTATGGCTACACCTTC. V is TRBV6-1 and J is TRBJ1-2, with D hard to call. V was shortened by 2 bases and J by 5 bases, with 9 bases between the two germline ends. The CDR3 has 13 residues. Germline CDR1 MNHNS, CDR2 SASEGT.